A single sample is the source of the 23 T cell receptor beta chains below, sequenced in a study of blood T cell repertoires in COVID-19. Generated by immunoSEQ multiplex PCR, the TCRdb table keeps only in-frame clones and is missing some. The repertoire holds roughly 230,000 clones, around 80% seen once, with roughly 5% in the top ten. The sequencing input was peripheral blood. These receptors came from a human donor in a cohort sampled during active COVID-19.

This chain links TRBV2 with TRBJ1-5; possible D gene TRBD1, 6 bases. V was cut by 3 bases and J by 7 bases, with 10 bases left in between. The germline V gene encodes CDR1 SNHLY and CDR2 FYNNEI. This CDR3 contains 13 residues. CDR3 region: CASSEGAEQPQHF. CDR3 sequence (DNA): TGTGCCAGCAGTGAGGGGGCGGAACAGCCCCAGCATTTT.

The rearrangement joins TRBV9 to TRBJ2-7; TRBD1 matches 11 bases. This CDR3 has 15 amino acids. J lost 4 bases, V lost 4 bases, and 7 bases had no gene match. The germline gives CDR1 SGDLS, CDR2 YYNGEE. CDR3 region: CASSSRDRGYYEQYF. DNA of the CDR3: TGTGCCAGCAGCTCTCGGGACAGGGGGTATTACGAGCAGTACTTC.

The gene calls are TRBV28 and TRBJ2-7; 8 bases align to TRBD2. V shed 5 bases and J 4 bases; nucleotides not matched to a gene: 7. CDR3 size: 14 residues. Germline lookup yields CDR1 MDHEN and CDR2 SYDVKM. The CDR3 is CASSRLANSYEQYF. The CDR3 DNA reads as TGTGCCAGCAGTCGACTAGCGAATTCGTACGAGCAGTACTTC.

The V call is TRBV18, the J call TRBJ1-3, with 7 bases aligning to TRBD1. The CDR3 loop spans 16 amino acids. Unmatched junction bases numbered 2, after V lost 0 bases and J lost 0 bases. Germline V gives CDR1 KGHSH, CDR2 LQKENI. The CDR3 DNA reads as TGTGCCAGCTCACCACCTGGGGACAGCTCTGGAAACACCATATATTTT. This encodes CASSPPGDSSGNTIYF.

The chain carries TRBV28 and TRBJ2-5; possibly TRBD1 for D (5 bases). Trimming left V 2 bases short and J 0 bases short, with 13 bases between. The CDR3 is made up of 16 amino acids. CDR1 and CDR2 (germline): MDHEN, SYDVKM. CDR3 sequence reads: CASSLLGPQYQETQYF. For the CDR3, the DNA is TGTGCCAGCAGTTTACTGGGGCCACAGTACCAAGAGACCCAGTACTTC. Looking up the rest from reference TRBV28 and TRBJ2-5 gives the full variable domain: DVKVTQSSRYLVKRTGEKVFLECVQDMDHENMFWYRQDPGLGLRLIYFSYDVKMKEKGDIPEGYSVSREKKERFSLILESASTNQTSMYLCASSLLGPQYQETQYFGPGTRLLVL.

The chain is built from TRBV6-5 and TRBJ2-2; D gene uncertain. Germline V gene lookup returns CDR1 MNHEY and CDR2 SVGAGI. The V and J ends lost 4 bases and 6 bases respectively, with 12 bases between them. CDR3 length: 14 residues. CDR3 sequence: CASSSPIAPGELFF. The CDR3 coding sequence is TGTGCCAGCAGTTCCCCCATAGCTCCCGGGGAGCTGTTTTTT.

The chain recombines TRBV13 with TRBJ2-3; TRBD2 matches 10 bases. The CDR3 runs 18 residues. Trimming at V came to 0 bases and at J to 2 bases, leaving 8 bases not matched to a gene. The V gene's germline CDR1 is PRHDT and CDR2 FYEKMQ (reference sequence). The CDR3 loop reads CASSLGVSGGTNTDTQYF. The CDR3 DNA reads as TGTGCCAGCAGCTTAGGCGTTAGCGGGGGGACGAACACAGATACGCAGTATTTT.

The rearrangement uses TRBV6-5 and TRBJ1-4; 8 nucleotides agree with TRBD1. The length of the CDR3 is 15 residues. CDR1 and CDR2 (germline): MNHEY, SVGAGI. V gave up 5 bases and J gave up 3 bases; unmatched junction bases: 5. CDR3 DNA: TGTGCCAGCAGTATACAGGGGGGAGCTAATGAAAAACTGTTTTTT. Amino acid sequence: CASSIQGGANEKLFF.

CDR3 loop: CASSPRQGADEKLFF. The CDR3 nucleotides are TGTGCCAGCTCACCTCGACAGGGGGCGGATGAAAAACTGTTTTTT. The chain joins TRBV18 to TRBJ1-4; TRBD1 aligns across 10 bases. V lost 3 bases, J lost 6 bases, and 4 bases stayed unmatched. The CDR3 has 15 residues. Germline loops: CDR1 KGHSH, CDR2 LQKENI.

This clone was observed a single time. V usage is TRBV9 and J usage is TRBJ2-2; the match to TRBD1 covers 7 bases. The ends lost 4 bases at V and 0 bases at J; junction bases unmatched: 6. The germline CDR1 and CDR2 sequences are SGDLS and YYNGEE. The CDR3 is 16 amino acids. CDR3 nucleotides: TGTGCCAGCAGCTATACCGGGACAGCGAACACCGGGGAGCTGTTTTTT. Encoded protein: CASSYTGTANTGELFF. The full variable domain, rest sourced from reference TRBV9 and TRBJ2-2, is DSGVTQTPKHLITATGQRVTLRCSPRSGDLSVYWYQQSLDQGLQFLIQYYNGEERAKGNILERFSAQQFPDLHSELNLSSLELGDSALYFCASSYTGTANTGELFFGEGSRLTVL.

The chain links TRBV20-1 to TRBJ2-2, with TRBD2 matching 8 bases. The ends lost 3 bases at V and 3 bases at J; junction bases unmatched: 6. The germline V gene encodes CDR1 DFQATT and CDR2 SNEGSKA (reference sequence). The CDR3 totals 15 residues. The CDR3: CSASRSGIDTGELFF. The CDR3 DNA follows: TGCAGTGCTAGTCGTAGCGGGATTGACACCGGGGAGCTGTTTTTT.

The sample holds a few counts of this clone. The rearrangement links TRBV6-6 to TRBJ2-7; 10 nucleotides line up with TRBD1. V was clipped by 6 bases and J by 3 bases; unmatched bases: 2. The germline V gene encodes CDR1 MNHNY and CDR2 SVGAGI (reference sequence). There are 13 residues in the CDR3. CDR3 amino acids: CASRDRGGYEQYF. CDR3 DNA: TGTGCCAGCAGGGACAGGGGGGGCTACGAGCAGTACTTC.

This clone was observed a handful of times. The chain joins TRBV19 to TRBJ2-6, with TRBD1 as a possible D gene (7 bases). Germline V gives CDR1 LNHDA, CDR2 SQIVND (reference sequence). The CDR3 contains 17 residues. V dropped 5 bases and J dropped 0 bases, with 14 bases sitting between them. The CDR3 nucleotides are TGTGCCAGTAGTGCCGCGGGACAGTCCTCTGGGGCCAACGTCCTGACTTTC. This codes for CASSAAGQSSGANVLTF.

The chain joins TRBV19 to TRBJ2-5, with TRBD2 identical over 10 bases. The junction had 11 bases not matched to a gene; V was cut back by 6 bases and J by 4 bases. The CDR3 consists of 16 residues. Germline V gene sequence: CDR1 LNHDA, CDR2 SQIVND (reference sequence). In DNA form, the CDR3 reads TGTGCCAGTAGCTCGAGCGGGAGGGCCTTCAGAGAGACCCAGTACTTC. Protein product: CASSSSGRAFRETQYF.

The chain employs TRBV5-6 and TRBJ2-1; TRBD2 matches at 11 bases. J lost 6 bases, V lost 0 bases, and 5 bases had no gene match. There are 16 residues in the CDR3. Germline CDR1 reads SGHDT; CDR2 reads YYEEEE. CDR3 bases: TGTGCCAGCAGCTTGGTCGGTAGCGGGAGGGGCAATGAGCAGTTCTTC. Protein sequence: CASSLVGSGRGNEQFF.

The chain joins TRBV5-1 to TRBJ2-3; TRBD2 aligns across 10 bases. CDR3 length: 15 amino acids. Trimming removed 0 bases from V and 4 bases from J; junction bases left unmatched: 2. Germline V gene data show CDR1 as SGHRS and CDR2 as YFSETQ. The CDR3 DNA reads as TGCGCCAGCAGCTTGGATCTAGCGGGAGCAGATACGCAGTATTTT. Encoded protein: CASSLDLAGADTQYF.

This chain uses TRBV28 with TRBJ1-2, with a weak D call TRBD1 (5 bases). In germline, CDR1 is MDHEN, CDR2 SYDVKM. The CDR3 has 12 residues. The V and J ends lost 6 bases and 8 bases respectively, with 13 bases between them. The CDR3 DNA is TGTGCCAGCAGCTTCCGAACAGGAGGCTACACCTTC. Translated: CASSFRTGGYTF.

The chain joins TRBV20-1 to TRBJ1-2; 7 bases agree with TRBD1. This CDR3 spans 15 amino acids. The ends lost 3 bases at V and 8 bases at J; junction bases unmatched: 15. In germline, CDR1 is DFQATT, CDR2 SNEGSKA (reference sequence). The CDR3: CSASEGALSAKGYTF. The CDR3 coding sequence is TGCAGTGCTAGTGAGGGGGCACTATCCGCGAAAGGCTACACCTTC.

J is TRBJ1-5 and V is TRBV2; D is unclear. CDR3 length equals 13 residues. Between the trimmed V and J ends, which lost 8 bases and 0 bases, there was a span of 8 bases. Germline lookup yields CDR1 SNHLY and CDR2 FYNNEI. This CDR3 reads CASEADSNQPQHF. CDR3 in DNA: TGTGCCAGCGAGGCTGATAGCAATCAGCCCCAGCATTTT.

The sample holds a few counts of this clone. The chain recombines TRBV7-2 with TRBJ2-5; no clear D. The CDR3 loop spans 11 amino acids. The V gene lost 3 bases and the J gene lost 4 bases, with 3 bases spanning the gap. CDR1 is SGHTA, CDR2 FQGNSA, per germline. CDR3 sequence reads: CASSFLETQYF. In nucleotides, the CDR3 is TGTGCCAGCAGCTTTCTAGAGACCCAGTACTTC.

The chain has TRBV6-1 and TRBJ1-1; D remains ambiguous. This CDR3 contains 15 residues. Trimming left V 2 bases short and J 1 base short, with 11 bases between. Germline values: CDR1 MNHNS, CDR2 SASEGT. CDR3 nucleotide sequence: TGTGCCAGCAGTGAATTGGGTCAGGCGAACACTGAAGCTTTCTTT. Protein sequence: CASSELGQANTEAFF.

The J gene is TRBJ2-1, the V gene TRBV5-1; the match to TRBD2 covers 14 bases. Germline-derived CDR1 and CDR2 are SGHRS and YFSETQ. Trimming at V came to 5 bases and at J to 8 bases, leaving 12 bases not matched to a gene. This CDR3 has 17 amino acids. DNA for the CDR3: TGCGCCAGCAGACTCACACCGGGACTAGCGGGAGAAGATGAGCAGTTCTTC. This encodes CASRLTPGLAGEDEQFF.

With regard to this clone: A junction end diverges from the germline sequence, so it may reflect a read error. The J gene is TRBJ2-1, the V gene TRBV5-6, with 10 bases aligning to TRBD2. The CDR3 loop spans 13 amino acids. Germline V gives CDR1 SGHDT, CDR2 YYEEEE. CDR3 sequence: CASSLASGGGRVF. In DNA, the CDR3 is TGTGCCAGCAGCTTAGCTAGCGGGGGTGGTCGGGTCTTC. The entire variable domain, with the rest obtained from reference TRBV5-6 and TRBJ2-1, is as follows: DAGVTQSPTHLIKTRGQQVTLRCSPKSGHDTVSWYQQALGQGPQFIFQYYEEEERQRGNFPDRFSGHQFPNYSSELNVNALLLGDSALYLCASSLASGGGRVFGPGTRLTVL.